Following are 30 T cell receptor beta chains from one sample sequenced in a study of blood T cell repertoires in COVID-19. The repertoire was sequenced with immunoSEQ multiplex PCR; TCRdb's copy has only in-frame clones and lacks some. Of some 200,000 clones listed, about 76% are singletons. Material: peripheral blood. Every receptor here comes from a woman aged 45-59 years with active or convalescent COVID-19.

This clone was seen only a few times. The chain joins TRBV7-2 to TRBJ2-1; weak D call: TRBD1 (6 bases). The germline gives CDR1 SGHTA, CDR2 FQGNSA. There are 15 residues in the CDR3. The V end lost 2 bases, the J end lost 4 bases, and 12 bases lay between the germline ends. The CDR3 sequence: CASSLQGPNYNEQFF. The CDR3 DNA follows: TGTGCCAGCAGCTTACAGGGGCCAAATTACAATGAGCAGTTCTTC.

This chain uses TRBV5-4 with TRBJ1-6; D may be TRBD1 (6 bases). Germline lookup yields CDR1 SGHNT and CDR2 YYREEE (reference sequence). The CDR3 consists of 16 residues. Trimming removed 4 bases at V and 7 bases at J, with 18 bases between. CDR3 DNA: TGTGCCAGCAGCCTATTTTCAGGGAGGGGGAATTCACCCCTCCACTTT. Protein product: CASSLFSGRGNSPLHF. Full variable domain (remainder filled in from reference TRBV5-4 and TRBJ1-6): ETGVTQSPTHLIKTRGQQVTLRCSSQSGHNTVSWYQQALGQGPQFIFQYYREEENGRGNFPPRFSGLQFPNYSSELNVNALELDDSALYLCASSLFSGRGNSPLHFGNGTRLTVT.

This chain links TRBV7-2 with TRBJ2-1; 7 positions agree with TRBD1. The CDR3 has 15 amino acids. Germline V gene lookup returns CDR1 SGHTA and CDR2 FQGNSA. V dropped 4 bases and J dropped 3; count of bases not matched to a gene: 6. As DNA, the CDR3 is TGTGCCAGCAGCTCTTACAGGGGAGACTACAATGAGCAGTTCTTC. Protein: CASSSYRGDYNEQFF. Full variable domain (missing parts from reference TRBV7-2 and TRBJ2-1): GAGVSQSPSNKVTEKGKDVELRCDPISGHTALYWYRQSLGQGLEFLIYFQGNSAPDKSGLPSDRFSAERTGGSVSTLTIQRTQQEDSAVYLCASSSYRGDYNEQFFGPGTRLTVL.

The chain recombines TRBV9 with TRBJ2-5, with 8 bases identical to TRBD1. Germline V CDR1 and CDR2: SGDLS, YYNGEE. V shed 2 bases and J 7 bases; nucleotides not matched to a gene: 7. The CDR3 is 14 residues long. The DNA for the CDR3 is TGTGCCAGCAGCGTTGGGACAGGAGGCGGGACCCAGTACTTC. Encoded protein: CASSVGTGGGTQYF.

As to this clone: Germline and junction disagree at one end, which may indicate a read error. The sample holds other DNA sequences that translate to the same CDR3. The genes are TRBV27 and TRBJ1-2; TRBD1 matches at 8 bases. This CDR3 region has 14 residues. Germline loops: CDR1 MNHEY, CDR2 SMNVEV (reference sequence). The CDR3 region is CASSQYRGREGYTF. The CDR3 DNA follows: TGTGCTAGCAGTCAGTACAGGGGGAGAGAGGGCTACACCTTC.

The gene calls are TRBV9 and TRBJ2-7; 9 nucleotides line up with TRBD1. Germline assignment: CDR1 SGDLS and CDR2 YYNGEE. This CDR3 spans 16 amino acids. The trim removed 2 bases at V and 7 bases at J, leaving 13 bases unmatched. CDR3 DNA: TGTGCCAGCAGCGTGGGGGACAGGGAACAGGGCTTGGAGCAGTACTTC. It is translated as CASSVGDREQGLEQYF.

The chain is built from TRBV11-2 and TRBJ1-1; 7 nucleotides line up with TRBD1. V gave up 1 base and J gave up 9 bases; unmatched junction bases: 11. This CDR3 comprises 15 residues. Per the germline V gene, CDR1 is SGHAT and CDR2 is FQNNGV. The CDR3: CASSLVTGEVVQAFF. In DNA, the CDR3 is TGTGCCAGCAGCTTAGTAACAGGGGAGGTGGTACAAGCTTTCTTT.

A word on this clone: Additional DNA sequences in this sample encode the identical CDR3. The CDR3 region has the DNA TGTGCCAGCTCACCACCCCAGGGGGTCTATGGCTACACCTTC. It codes for CASSPPQGVYGYTF. The chain recombines TRBV18 with TRBJ1-2, with 7 bases fitting TRBD1. This CDR3 has 14 amino acids. Germline V lookup: CDR1 KGHSH, CDR2 LQKENI. Trimming removed 0 bases from V and 4 bases from J; junction bases left unmatched: 2. The complete variable domain, with remaining parts taken from reference TRBV18 and TRBJ1-2, reads NAGVMQNPRHLVRRRGQEARLRCSPMKGHSHVYWYRQLPEEGLKFMVYLQKENIIDESGMPKERFSAEFPKEGPSILRIQQVVRGDSAAYFCASSPPQGVYGYTFGSGTRLTVV.

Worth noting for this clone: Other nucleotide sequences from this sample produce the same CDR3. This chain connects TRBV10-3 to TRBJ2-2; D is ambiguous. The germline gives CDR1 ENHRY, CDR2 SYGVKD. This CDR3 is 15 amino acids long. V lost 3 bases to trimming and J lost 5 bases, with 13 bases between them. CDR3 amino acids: CAISERGPPTGELFF. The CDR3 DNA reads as TGTGCCATCAGTGAACGAGGCCCCCCAACCGGGGAGCTGTTTTTT.

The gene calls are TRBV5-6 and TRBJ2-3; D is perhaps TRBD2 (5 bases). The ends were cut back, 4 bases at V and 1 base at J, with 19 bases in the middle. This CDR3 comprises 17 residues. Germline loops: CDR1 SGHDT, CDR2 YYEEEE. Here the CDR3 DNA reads TGTGCCAGCAGCCCCGTTCAATCGACGCGGGGCACAGATACGCAGTATTTT. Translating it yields CASSPVQSTRGTDTQYF.

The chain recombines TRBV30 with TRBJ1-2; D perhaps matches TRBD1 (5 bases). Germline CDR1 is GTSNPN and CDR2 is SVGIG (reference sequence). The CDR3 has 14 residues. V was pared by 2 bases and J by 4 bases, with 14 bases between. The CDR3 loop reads CAWSTPNRIYGYTF. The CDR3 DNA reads TGTGCCTGGAGTACTCCTAACAGGATCTATGGCTACACCTTC.

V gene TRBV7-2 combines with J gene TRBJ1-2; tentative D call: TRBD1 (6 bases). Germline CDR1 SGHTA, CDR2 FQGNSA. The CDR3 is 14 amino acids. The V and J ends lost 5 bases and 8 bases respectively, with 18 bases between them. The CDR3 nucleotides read TGTGCCAGCAGCCAAGACGCAACAGGGCGAGGCTACACCTTC. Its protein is CASSQDATGRGYTF.

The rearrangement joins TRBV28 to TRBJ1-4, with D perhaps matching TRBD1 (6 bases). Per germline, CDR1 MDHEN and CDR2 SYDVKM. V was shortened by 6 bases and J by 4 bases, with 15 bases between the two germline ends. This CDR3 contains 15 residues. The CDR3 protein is CASSLGGTGNEKLFF. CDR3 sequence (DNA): TGTGCCAGCAGCTTAGGGGGGACCGGTAATGAAAAACTGTTTTTT.

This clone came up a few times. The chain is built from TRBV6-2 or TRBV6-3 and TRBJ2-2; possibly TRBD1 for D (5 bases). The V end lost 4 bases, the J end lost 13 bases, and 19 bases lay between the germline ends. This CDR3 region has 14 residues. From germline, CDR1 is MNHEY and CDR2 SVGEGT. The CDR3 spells CASSLDKPREWLFF. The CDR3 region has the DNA TGTGCCAGCAGTTTGGACAAGCCCCGTGAGTGGCTGTTTTTT.

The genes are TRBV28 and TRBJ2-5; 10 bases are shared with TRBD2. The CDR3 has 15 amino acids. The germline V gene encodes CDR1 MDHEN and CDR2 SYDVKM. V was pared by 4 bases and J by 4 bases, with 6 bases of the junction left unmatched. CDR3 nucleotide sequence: TGTGCCAGCAGTTCCCCCCCTAGCGGGGGAGAGACCCAGTACTTC. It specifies CASSSPPSGGETQYF. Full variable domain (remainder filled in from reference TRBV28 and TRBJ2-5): DVKVTQSSRYLVKRTGEKVFLECVQDMDHENMFWYRQDPGLGLRLIYFSYDVKMKEKGDIPEGYSVSREKKERFSLILESASTNQTSMYLCASSSPPSGGETQYFGPGTRLLVL.

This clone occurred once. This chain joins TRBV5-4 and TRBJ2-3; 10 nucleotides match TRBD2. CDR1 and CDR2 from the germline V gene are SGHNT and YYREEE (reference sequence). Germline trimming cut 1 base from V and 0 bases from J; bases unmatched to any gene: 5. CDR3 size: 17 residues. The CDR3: CASSLKASGSSTDTQYF. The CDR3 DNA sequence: TGTGCCAGCAGCTTGAAGGCTAGCGGGAGTAGCACAGATACGCAGTATTTT.

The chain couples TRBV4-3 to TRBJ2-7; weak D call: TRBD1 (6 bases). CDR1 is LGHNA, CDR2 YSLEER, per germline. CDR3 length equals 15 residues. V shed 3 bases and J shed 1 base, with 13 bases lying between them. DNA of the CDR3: TGCGCCAGCAGCCACCACCGGGACATGTCCTACGAGCAGTACTTC. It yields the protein CASSHHRDMSYEQYF.

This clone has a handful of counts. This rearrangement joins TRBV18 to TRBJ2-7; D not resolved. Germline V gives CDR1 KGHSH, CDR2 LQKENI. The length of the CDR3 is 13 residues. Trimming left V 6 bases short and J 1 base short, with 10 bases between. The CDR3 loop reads CASSLLPSYEQYF. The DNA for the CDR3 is TGTGCCAGCTCCCTCCTACCGTCCTACGAGCAGTACTTC.

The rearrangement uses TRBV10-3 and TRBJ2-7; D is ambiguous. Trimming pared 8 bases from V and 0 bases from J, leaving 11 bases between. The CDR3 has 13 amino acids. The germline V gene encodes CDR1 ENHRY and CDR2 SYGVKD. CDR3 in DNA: TGTGCCATCGGCCCACAAAACTCCTACGAGCAGTACTTC. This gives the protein CAIGPQNSYEQYF.

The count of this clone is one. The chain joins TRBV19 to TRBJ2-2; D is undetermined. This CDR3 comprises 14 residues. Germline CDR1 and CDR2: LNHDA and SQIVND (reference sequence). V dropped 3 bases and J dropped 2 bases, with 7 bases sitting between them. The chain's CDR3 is CASSMGRNTGELFF. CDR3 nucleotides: TGTGCCAGTAGTATGGGCAGAAACACCGGGGAGCTGTTTTTT.

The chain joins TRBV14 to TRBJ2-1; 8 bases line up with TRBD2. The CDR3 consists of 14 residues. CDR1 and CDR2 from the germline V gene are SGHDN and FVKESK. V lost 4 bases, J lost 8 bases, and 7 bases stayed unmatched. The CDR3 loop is CASSPIGTRDEQFF. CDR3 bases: TGTGCCAGCAGCCCGATTGGGACTAGAGATGAGCAGTTCTTC. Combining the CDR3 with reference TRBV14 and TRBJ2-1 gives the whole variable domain EAGVTQFPSHSVIEKGQTVTLRCDPISGHDNLYWYRRVMGKEIKFLLHFVKESKQDESGMPNNRFLAERTGGTYSTLKVQPAELEDSGVYFCASSPIGTRDEQFFGPGTRLTVL.

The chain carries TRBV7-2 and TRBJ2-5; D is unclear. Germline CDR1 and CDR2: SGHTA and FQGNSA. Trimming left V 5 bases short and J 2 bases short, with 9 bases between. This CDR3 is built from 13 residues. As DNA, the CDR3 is TGTGCCAGCAGCCTCAACTCTCAAGAGACCCAGTACTTC. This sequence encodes CASSLNSQETQYF.

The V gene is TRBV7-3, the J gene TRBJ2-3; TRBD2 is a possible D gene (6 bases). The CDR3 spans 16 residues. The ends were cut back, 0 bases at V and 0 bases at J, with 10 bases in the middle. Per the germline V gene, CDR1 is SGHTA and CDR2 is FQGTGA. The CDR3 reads CASSLTSGISTDTQYF. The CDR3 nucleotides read TGTGCCAGCAGCTTAACTAGCGGCATTAGCACAGATACGCAGTATTTT.

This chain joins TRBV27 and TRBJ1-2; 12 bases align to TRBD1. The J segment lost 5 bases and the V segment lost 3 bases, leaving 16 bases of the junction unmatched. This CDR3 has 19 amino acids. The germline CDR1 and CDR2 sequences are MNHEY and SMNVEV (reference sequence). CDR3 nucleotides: TGTGCCAGCAGTTTGGGGCCCCCGGGACAGGGGGCTTGGGGTTATGGCTACACCTTC. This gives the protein CASSLGPPGQGAWGYGYTF.

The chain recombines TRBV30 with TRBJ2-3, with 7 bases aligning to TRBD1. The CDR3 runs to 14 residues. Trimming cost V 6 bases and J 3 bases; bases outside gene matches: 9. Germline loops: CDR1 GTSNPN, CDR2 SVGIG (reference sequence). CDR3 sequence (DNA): TGTGCCTGCCTAAGGGGGCGATGGACAGATACGCAGTATTTT. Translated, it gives CACLRGRWTDTQYF.

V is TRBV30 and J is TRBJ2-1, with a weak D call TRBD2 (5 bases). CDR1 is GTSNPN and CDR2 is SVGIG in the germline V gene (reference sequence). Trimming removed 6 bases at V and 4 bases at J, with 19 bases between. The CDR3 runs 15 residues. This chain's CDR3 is CACRGAAETYNEQFF. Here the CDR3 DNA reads TGTGCCTGCCGAGGAGCGGCGGAAACTTACAATGAGCAGTTCTTC.

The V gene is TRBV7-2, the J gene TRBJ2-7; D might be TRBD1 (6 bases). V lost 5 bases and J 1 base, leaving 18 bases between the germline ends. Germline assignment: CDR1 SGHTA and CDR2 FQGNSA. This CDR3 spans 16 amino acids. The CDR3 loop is CASSPRGTQVSYEQYF. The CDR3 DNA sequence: TGTGCCAGCAGCCCAAGAGGGACACAAGTTTCCTACGAGCAGTACTTC. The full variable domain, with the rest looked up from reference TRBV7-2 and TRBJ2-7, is GAGVSQSPSNKVTEKGKDVELRCDPISGHTALYWYRQSLGQGLEFLIYFQGNSAPDKSGLPSDRFSAERTGGSVSTLTIQRTQQEDSAVYLCASSPRGTQVSYEQYFGPGTRLTVT.

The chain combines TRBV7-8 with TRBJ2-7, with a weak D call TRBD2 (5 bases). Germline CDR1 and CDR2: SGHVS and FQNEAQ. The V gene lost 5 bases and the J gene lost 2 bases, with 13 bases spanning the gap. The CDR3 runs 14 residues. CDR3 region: CASSPIPGTYEQYF. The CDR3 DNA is TGTGCCAGCAGCCCCATCCCGGGGACCTACGAGCAGTACTTC.

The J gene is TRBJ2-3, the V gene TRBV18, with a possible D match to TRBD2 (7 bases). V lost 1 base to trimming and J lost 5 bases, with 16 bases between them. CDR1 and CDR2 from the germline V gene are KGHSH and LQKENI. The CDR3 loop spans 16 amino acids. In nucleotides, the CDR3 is TGTGCCAGCTCACCACTCGGGGGGCGCTCGGTAGATACGCAGTATTTT. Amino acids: CASSPLGGRSVDTQYF.

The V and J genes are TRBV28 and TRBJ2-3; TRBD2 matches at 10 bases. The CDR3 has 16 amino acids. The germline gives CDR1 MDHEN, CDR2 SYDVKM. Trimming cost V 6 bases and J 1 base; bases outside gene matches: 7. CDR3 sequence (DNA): TGTGCCAGCAGCCACTCCGGGACTAGCGGCACAGATACGCAGTATTTT. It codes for CASSHSGTSGTDTQYF.